The clone carrying this T cell receptor (beta chain) was counted ten times or more. What it binds is unknown. These data come from a study of tumor-infiltrating lymphocytes in glioblastoma multiforme. Overall study results and limits: Just one glioblastoma patient contributed to the TCR-mutation comparison. Detected clone frequencies may not reflect cell counts, being RNA-based. No surface-marker sorting into functional T cell subtypes was done.

Multiple V-beta primers and a C-beta primer amplified TCRB from RNA. No unique molecular identifiers were described for these TCRB libraries. One entry per CDR3 protein results from TCRdb running MiXCR on the multiplex PCR reads. Among 13,000 or so distinct CDR3 sequences listed, roughly 68% were seen once. Per the germline V gene, CDR1 is SGHTS and CDR2 is YDEGEE. There are 15 residues in the CDR3. V lost 5 bases, J lost 2 bases, and 14 bases lay in between. The sequenced material came from brain tumor tissue. The J gene is TRBJ2-4, the V gene TRBV5-8; D is ambiguous. The origin of this receptor is a male donor with glioblastoma. CDR3 DNA: TGTGCCAGCAGACCCGGATCAGGAACCAAAAACATTCAGTACTTC. This encodes CASRPGSGTKNIQYF. The full variable domain, completed using reference TRBV5-8 and TRBJ2-4, is EAGVTQSPTHLIKTRGQQATLRCSPISGHTSVYWYQQALGLGLQFLLWYDEGEERNRGNFPPRFSGRQFPNYSSELNVNALELEDSALYLCASRPGSGTKNIQYFGAGTRLSVL.